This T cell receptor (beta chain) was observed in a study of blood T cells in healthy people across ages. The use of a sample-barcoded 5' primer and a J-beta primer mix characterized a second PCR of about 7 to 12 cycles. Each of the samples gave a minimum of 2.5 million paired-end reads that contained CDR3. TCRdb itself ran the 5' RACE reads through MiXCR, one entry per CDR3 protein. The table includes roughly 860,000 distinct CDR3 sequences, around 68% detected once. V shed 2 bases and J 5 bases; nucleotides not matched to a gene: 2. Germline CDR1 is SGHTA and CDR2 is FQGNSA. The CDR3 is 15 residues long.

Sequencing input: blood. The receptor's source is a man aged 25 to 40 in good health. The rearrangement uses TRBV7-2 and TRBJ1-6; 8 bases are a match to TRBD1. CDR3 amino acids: CASSLRTGNNSPLHF. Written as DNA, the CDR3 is TGTGCCAGCAGCTTACGGACAGGGAATAATTCACCCCTCCACTTT.